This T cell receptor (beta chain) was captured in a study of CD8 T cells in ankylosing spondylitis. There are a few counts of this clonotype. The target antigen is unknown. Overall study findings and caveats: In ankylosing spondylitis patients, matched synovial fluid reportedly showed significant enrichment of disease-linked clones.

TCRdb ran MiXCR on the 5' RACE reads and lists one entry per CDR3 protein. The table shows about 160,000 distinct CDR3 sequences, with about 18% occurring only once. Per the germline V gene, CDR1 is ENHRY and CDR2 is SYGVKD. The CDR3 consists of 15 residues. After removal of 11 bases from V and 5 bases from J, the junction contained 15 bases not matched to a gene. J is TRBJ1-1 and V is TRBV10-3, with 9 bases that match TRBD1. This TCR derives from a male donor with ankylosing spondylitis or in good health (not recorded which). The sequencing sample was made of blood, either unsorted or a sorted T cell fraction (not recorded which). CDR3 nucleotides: TGTGCCGTCACCTCCGGGACAGGGATGGATACTGAAGCTTTCTTT. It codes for CAVTSGTGMDTEAFF.